This T cell receptor beta chain was recovered during a study of cytomegalovirus exposure and HLA in healthy donors. A multiplex PCR was run with 60 Vbeta primers and 13 Jbeta primers. Assay: immunoSEQ multiplex PCR; the TCRdb copy retains only in-frame clones and omits some. The sample has approximately 160,000 clones, roughly four fifths seen once. This sequence was found in a man over 45 in good health and CMV-seropositive. The sample taken for sequencing was PBMCs.

The CDR3 DNA follows: TGTGCCAGCAGCTTGAGCGGCGGTTCCTACGAGCAGTACTTC. The encoded protein is CASSLSGGSYEQYF. The chain links TRBV7-3 to TRBJ2-7, with TRBD2 as a possible D gene (5 bases). Trimming pared 3 bases from V and 1 base from J, leaving 10 bases between. From germline, CDR1 is SGHTA and CDR2 FQGTGA. The length of the CDR3 is 14 residues.